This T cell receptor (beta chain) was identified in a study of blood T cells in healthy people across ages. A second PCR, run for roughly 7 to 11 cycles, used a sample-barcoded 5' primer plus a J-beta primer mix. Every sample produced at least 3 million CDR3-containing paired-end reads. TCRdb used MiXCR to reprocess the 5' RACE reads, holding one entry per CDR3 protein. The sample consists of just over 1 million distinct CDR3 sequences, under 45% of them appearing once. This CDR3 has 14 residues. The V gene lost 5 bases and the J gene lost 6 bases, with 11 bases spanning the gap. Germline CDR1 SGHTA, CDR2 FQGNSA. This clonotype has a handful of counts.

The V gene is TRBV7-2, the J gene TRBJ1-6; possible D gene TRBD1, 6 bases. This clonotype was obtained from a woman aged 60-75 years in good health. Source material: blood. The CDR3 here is CASSQQGSNSPLHF. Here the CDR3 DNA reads TGTGCCAGCAGCCAACAGGGTAGTAATTCACCCCTCCACTTT.